This TCR beta chain is from a study of T cell changes during pregnancy in multiple sclerosis. The germline V gene has CDR1 SNHLY and CDR2 FYNNEI. The V gene lost 3 bases and the J gene lost 1 base, with 9 bases spanning the gap. The CDR3 is 14 residues long. Assay: immunoSEQ multiplex PCR; the TCRdb copy retains only in-frame clones and omits some. The sample yields 45,000 to 70,000 clones, roughly 90% seen once. This TCR derives from a female donor in good health, enrolled as a control in a pregnancy study. J is TRBJ1-1 and V is TRBV2; D unresolved. The source material was CD4+ T cells from peripheral blood mononuclear cells, sampled after pregnancy. CDR3 DNA sequence: TGTGCCAGCAGTGAGGAGGGTTCGAACACTGAAGCTTTCTTT. It is translated as CASSEEGSNTEAFF.